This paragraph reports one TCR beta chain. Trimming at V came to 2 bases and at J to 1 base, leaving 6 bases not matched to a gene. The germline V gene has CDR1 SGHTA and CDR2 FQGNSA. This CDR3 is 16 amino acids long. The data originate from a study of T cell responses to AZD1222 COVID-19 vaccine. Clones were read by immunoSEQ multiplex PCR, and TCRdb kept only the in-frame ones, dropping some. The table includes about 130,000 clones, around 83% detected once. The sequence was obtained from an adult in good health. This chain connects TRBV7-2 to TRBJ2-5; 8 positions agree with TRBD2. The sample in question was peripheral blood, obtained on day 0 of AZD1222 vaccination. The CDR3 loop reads CASSLLAGGAQETQYF. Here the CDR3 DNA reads TGTGCCAGCAGCTTATTGGCGGGGGGAGCCCAAGAGACCCAGTACTTC.